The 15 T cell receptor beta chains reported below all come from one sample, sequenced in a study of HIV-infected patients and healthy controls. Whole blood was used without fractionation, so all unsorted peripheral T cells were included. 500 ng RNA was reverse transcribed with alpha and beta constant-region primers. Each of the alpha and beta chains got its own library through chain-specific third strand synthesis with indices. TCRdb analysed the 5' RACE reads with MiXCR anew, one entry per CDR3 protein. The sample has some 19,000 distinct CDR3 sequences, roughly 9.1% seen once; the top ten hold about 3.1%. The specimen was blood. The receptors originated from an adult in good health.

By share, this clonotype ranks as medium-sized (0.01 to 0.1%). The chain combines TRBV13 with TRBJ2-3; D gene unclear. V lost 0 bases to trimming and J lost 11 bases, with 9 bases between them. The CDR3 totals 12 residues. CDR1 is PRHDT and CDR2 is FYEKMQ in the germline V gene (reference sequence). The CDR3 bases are TGTGCCAGCAGCTTAGGAGCGCGAGGGCAGTATTTT. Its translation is CASSLGARGQYF.

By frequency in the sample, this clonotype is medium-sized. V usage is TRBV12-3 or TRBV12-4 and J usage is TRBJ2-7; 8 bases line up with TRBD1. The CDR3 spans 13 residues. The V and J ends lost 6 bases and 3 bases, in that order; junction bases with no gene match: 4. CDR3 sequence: CASRYGQGYEQYF. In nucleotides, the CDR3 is TGTGCCAGCAGATACGGACAGGGCTACGAGCAGTACTTC.

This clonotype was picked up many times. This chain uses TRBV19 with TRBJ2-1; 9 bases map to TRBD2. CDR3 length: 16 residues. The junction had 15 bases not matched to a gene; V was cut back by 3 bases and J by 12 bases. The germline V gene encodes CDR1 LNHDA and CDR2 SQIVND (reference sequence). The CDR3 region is CASSMVAGRGGGGQFF. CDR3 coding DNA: TGTGCCAGTAGTATGGTGGCAGGGAGAGGCGGGGGGGGGCAGTTCTTC.

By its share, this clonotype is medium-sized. The CDR3 loop is CASSSPSGGHGYTF. The CDR3 nucleotides are TGTGCCAGCAGTTCCCCCAGCGGGGGACATGGCTACACCTTC. This chain joins TRBV12-3 or TRBV12-4 and TRBJ1-2; D is possibly TRBD1 (5 bases). V was clipped by 4 bases and J by 6 bases, with 15 bases between them. The CDR3 loop spans 14 amino acids.

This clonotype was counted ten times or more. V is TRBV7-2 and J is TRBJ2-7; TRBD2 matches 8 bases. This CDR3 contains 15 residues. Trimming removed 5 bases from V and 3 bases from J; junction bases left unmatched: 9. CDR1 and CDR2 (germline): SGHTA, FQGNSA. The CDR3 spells CASSHGPGGYYEQYF. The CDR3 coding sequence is TGTGCCAGCAGCCACGGGCCGGGAGGGTACTACGAGCAGTACTTC. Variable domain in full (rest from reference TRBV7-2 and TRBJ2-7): GAGVSQSPSNKVTEKGKDVELRCDPISGHTALYWYRQSLGQGLEFLIYFQGNSAPDKSGLPSDRFSAERTGGSVSTLTIQRTQQEDSAVYLCASSHGPGGYYEQYFGPGTRLTVT.

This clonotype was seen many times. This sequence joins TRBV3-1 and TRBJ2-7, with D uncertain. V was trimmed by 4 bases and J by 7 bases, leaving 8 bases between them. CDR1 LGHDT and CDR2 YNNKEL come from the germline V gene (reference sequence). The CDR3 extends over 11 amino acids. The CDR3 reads CASSRLGEQYF. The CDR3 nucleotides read TGTGCCAGCAGCCGTCTAGGAGAGCAGTACTTC.

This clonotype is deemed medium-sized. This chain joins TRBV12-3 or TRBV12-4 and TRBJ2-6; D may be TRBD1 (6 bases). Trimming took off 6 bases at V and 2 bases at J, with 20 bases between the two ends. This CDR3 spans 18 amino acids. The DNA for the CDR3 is TGTGCCAGCAGGTCAACAGGGTACAAAATTCCTGGGGCCAACGTCCTGACTTTC. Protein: CASRSTGYKIPGANVLTF.

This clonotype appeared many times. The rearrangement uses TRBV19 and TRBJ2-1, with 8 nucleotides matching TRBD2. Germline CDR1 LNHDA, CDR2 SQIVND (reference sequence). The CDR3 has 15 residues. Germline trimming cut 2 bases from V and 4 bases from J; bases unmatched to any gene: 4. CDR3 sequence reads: CASSISSGDYNEQFF. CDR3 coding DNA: TGTGCCAGTAGTATAAGTAGCGGGGATTACAATGAGCAGTTCTTC.

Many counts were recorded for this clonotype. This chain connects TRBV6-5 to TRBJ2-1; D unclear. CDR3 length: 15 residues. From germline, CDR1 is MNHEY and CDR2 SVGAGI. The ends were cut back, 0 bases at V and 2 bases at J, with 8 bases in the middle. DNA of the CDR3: TGTGCCAGCAGTTACTCGAGCAGAACCTACAATGAGCAGTTCTTC. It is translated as CASSYSSRTYNEQFF.

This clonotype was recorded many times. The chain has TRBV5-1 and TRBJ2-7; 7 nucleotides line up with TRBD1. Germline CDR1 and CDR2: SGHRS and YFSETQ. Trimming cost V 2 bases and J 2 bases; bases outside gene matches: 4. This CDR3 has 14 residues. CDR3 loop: CASSFATGTYEQYF. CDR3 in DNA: TGCGCCAGCAGCTTTGCGACAGGGACCTACGAGCAGTACTTC.

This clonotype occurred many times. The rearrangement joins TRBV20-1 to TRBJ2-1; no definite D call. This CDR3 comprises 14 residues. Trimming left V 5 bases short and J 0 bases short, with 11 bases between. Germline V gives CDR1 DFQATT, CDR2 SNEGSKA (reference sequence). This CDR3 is CSARLQSSYNEQFF. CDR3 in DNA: TGCAGTGCTCGATTGCAGAGCTCCTACAATGAGCAGTTCTTC.

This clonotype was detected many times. CDR3 nucleotide sequence: TGTGCCAGCAGTTTAGTGTCAGGTGGGGACGCCGGGGAGCTGTTTTTT. Residues: CASSLVSGGDAGELFF. This chain uses TRBV12-3 or TRBV12-4 with TRBJ2-2, with D perhaps given as TRBD1 or TRBD2 (5 bases each). V was trimmed by 1 base and J by 6 bases, leaving 15 bases between them. The CDR3 extends over 16 amino acids.

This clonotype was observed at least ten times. CDR3 sequence (DNA): TGCAGTGCTCGGACTAGCGGGAATTACAATGAGCAGTTCTTC. This translates into CSARTSGNYNEQFF. J is TRBJ2-1 and V is TRBV20-1; 12 bases are a match to TRBD2. Looked up from germline, CDR1 is DFQATT and CDR2 is SNEGSKA (reference sequence). The CDR3 is 14 amino acids. J was trimmed by 4 bases and V by 5 bases; bases with no gene match: 3.

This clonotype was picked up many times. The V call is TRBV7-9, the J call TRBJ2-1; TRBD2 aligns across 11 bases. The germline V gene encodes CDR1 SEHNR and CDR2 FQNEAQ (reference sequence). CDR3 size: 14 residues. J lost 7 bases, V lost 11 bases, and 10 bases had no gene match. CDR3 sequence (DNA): TGTGCCTTAAGGGGTAGCGGGAGGGATAATGAGCAGTTCTTC. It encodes CALRGSGRDNEQFF.

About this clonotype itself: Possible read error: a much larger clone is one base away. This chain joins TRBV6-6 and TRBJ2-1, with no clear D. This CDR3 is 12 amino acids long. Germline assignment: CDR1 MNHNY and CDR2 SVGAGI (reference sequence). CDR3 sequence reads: CTSSYGYNEQFF. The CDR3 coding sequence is TGTACCAGCAGTTACGGGTACAATGAGCAGTTCTTC.